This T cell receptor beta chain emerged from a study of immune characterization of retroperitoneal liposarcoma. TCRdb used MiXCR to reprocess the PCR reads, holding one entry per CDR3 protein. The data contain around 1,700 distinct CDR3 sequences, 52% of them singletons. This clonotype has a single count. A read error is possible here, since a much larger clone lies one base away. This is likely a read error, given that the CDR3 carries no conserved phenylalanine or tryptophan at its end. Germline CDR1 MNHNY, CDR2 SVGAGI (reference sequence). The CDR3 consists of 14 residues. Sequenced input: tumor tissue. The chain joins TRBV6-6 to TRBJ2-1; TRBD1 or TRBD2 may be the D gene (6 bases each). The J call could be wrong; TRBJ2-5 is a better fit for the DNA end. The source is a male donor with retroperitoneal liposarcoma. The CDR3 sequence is CASSYRRTGAPQYL. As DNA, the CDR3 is TGTGCCAGCAGTTACCGACGCACGGGGGCGCCCCAGTACTTA.